This entry lists 5 T cell receptor beta chains sequenced from one sample in a study of shared clonotypes between healthy human individuals. Clones were sequenced by immunoSEQ multiplex PCR, and TCRdb holds only the in-frame ones, with some missing. Among approximately 530,000 clones listed, around 95% were seen once. The sequenced material came from naive CD4+ T cells sorted from blood. The subset: CD45RA+ positively selected. Receptors were obtained from a woman under 40 in good health.

CDR3 protein: CASSPWHSGNTIYF. As DNA, the CDR3 is TGTGCCAGTAGTCCCTGGCACTCTGGAAACACCATATATTTT. The V call is TRBV19, the J call TRBJ1-3; no reliable D call. V was pared by 5 bases and J by 0 bases, with 8 bases between. This CDR3 has 14 amino acids. Germline V CDR1 and CDR2: LNHDA, SQIVND (reference sequence).

The chain carries TRBV4-2 and TRBJ1-4; 8 bases line up with TRBD1. The V gene end was trimmed by 1 base and the J gene end by 5 bases; junction bases not matched to a gene: 3. This CDR3 is 15 amino acids long. The germline gives CDR1 LGHNA, CDR2 YNFKEQ. The CDR3 DNA reads as TGTGCCAGCAGCCAAGCGGGACAGGCAAATGAAAAACTGTTTTTT. This translates into CASSQAGQANEKLFF.

The chain joins TRBV27 to TRBJ2-5; D possibly uses TRBD1 or TRBD2 (6 bases each). The CDR3 has 19 residues. The V gene lost 4 bases and the J gene lost 3 bases, with 27 bases spanning the gap. The germline gives CDR1 MNHEY, CDR2 SMNVEV (reference sequence). CDR3 sequence: CASSSDGSWGLSKKETQYF. CDR3 nucleotide sequence: TGTGCCAGCAGTTCAGACGGGAGCTGGGGGCTCTCAAAAAAAGAGACCCAGTACTTC.

The V and J genes are TRBV2 and TRBJ2-7; D perhaps matches TRBD2 (6 bases). The CDR3 runs 13 residues. Trimming cost V 6 bases and J 2 bases, with 11 bases left between them. Germline V gene data show CDR1 as SNHLY and CDR2 as FYNNEI. CDR3: CASRRDSTYEQYF. The CDR3 coding sequence is TGTGCCAGCAGGAGGGACTCGACCTACGAGCAGTACTTC.

The rearrangement links TRBV29-1 to TRBJ2-3, with TRBD2 matching over 7 bases. This CDR3 comprises 13 residues. The V segment lost 3 bases and the J segment 7 bases; nucleotides outside the gene matches: 7. The V gene's germline CDR1 is SQVTM and CDR2 ANQGSEA. CDR3 in DNA: TGCAGCGTTGACGGTGCGGGGGTTAATACGCAGTATTTT. Protein product: CSVDGAGVNTQYF.